This T cell receptor beta chain came from a study of T cell responses to AZD1222 COVID-19 vaccine. Study as a whole: The analysis combined second doses at about 4 or about 12 weeks. Study-level results: Most donors were white British, females outnumbered males, and clonal diversity was possibly underestimated. Repertoires were sampled only after the peak T cell response. Spike was spanned by vaccine-associated CD4 TCRs, with dominance at 160-218 and 743-854.

In germline, CDR1 is KGHSH, CDR2 LQKENI. There are 15 residues in the CDR3. V was trimmed by 3 bases and J by 5 bases, leaving 13 bases between them. With regard to this clone: Its antigen is unidentified.

The method was immunoSEQ multiplex PCR; TCRdb's version includes in-frame clones alone and lacks a portion of them. In the table there are about 150,000 clones, around 92% of which are singletons. The input for sequencing was peripheral blood, taken on day 0 of AZD1222 vaccination. The gene calls are TRBV18 and TRBJ1-4, with a weak D call TRBD1 (6 bases). The TCR comes from an adult in good health. CDR3 sequence reads: CASSPQAGANEKLFF. The CDR3 region has the DNA TGTGCCAGCTCACCTCAAGCAGGGGCGAATGAAAAACTGTTTTTT. Combining the CDR3 with reference TRBV18 and TRBJ1-4 gives the whole variable domain NAGVMQNPRHLVRRRGQEARLRCSPMKGHSHVYWYRQLPEEGLKFMVYLQKENIIDESGMPKERFSAEFPKEGPSILRIQQVVRGDSAAYFCASSPQAGANEKLFFGSGTQLSVL.